This T cell receptor (beta chain) was profiled in a study of cytomegalovirus exposure and HLA in healthy donors. Overall study: Previous work identified roughly 120 million unique TCR beta sequences from 150 million to 200 million T cells. The study, taken as a whole, reports: Across donors, presence/absence analyses took sequencing depth to be roughly uniform. Later analysis demonstrated an association between a missense DCLRE1C variant and TCR beta V- and J-gene trimming.

Primers: 60 Vbeta forward and 13 Jbeta reverse. Measured with immunoSEQ multiplex PCR; TCRdb has only the in-frame clones, and not every one. The sample holds about 120,000 clones, about 62% seen once. The CDR3 is 15 residues long. Germline CDR1 reads LNHDA; CDR2 reads SQIVND (reference sequence). The V segment lost 6 bases and the J segment 4 bases; nucleotides outside the gene matches: 10. Healthy individuals who donated bone marrow served as the donors. Of note for this clone: The antigen is not known.

The V and J genes are TRBV19 and TRBJ1-2, with 8 bases matching TRBD1. The sequence derives from a woman between 40 and 55 years old in good health and CMV-seropositive. Sequencing was carried out using PBMCs. The CDR3 region is CASSLDRGSLYGYTF. The CDR3 DNA follows: TGTGCCAGTAGCCTAGACAGGGGATCCCTCTATGGCTACACCTTC.